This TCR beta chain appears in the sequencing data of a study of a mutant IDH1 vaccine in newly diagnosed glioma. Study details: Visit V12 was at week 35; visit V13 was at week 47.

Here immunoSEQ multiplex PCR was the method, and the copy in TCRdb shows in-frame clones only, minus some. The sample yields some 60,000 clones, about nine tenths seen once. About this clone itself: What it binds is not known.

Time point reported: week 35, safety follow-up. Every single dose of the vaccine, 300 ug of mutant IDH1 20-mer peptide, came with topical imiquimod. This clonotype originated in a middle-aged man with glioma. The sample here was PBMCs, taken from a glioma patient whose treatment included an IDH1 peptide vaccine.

The CDR3 DNA follows: TGTGCCAGCAGACCCTCGAGCTACATCAGCTCCTACGAGCAGTACTTC. As protein: CASRPSSYISSYEQYF. V gene TRBV27 combines with J gene TRBJ2-7; the D is unclear. Trimming left V 6 bases short and J 0 bases short, with 18 bases between. CDR3 length equals 16 residues. Looked up from germline, CDR1 is MNHEY and CDR2 is SMNVEV (reference sequence).